One and the same sample provided the 26 T cell receptor beta chains below, sequenced in a study of technical replicates of blood from a few donors. This table comes from immunoSEQ multiplex PCR, and its TCRdb copy is limited to in-frame clones, with some not included. The sample comprises fewer than 15,000 clones, about 80% of which are singletons, and 10% to 15% rests with the top ten. Material: PBMCs. These receptor sequences come from a human donor in good health.

J is TRBJ2-5 and V is TRBV30; D remains unclear. This CDR3 has 14 amino acids. CDR1 GTSNPN and CDR2 SVGIG come from the germline V gene (reference sequence). V was shortened by 5 bases and J by 2 bases, with 15 bases between the two germline ends. CDR3 coding DNA: TGTGCCTGGGGCCGACACTCCGCACAAGAGACCCAGTACTTC. Encoded protein: CAWGRHSAQETQYF.

This sequence joins TRBV7-2 and TRBJ2-5, with TRBD2 identical over 8 bases. CDR1 SGHTA and CDR2 FQGNSA come from the germline V gene. The CDR3 is 16 residues long. Trimming cost V 5 bases and J 4 bases; bases outside gene matches: 12. The CDR3 DNA reads TGTGCCAGCAGCCCAACCGGGACTAGAGTCGGAGAGACCCAGTACTTC. The encoded protein is CASSPTGTRVGETQYF.

This clone showed up just once. The chain couples TRBV29-1 to TRBJ2-3; 7 bases fit TRBD1. Trimming cost V 3 bases and J 1 base; bases outside gene matches: 4. Germline V lookup: CDR1 SQVTM, CDR2 ANQGSEA. This CDR3 has 14 amino acids. CDR3: CSVETGFRTDTQYF. The CDR3 coding sequence is TGCAGCGTTGAGACAGGGTTCCGCACAGATACGCAGTATTTT.

The chain has TRBV18 and TRBJ2-5; D might be TRBD1 (7 bases). The length of the CDR3 is 14 residues. Germline V gene sequence: CDR1 KGHSH, CDR2 LQKENI. With 3 bases removed from V and 6 bases from J, the gap between germline ends came to 14 bases. DNA of the CDR3: TGTGCCAGCTCACCGCAGGGGGGTTGGAAGACCCAGTACTTC. This gives the protein CASSPQGGWKTQYF.

The chain is built from TRBV5-1 and TRBJ2-3; D call uncertain. Looked up from germline, CDR1 is SGHRS and CDR2 is YFSETQ. Trimming shortened V by 0 bases and J by 2 bases, and 10 bases separated the two germline ends. This CDR3 is 15 amino acids long. The DNA for the CDR3 is TGCGCCAGCAGCTTGGGTGGCGGTTCCACAGATACGCAGTATTTT. This codes for CASSLGGGSTDTQYF.

This chain's CDR3 is CASSYSRRDEQFF. CDR3 sequence (DNA): TGTGCCAGCAGTTACTCGAGGCGGGATGAGCAGTTCTTC. J is TRBJ2-1 and V is TRBV6-6; D might be TRBD2 (5 bases). V was cut by 0 bases and J by 8 bases, with 8 bases left in between. In germline, CDR1 is MNHNY, CDR2 SVGAGI (reference sequence). This CDR3 spans 13 amino acids.

The V gene is TRBV6-5, the J gene TRBJ2-7; 8 bases align to TRBD2. From germline, CDR1 is MNHEY and CDR2 SVGAGI. J was trimmed by 5 bases and V by 10 bases; bases with no gene match: 10. The CDR3 runs to 13 residues. The CDR3 DNA reads as TGTGCCACTACGATAGCGGGACGACACGAGCAGTACTTC. As protein: CATTIAGRHEQYF.

The chain has TRBV11-1 and TRBJ2-3, with D possibly TRBD2 on 6 matching bases. This CDR3 region has 16 residues. Germline values: CDR1 SGHAT, CDR2 FQDESV (reference sequence). The V end lost 3 bases, the J end lost 2 bases, and 15 bases lay between the germline ends. This CDR3 reads CASSFDAGTATDTQYF. In DNA form, the CDR3 reads TGTGCCAGCAGCTTTGATGCCGGGACTGCCACAGATACGCAGTATTTT.

This chain uses TRBV7-6 with TRBJ2-7; 9 bases are shared with TRBD1. V dropped 2 bases and J dropped 7; count of bases not matched to a gene: 12. The CDR3 contains 16 residues. CDR1 is SGHVS and CDR2 is FNYEAQ in the germline V gene. For the CDR3, the DNA is TGTGCCAGCAGCTTACAGCCGGGACAGGGCACGCGAGAGCAGTACTTC. Translation: CASSLQPGQGTREQYF.

The chain joins TRBV5-6 to TRBJ2-1; D remains ambiguous. The CDR3 spans 12 residues. The germline gives CDR1 SGHDT, CDR2 YYEEEE. The V and J ends lost 10 bases and 2 bases respectively, with 10 bases between them. The CDR3 reads CAPCSAYNEQFF. DNA for the CDR3: TGTGCCCCATGCAGTGCCTACAATGAGCAGTTCTTC.

The genes are TRBV18 and TRBJ1-5; possibly TRBD1 for D (5 bases). The CDR3 spans 13 residues. V dropped 3 bases and J dropped 7 bases, with 10 bases sitting between them. The germline V gene encodes CDR1 KGHSH and CDR2 LQKENI. CDR3 sequence reads: CASSPGGEQPQHF. Written as DNA, the CDR3 is TGTGCCAGCTCACCGGGAGGGGAGCAGCCCCAGCATTTT.

This clone was recorded once. The V call is TRBV2, the J call TRBJ2-1; 13 bases fit TRBD2. The junction had 7 bases not matched to a gene; V was cut back by 0 bases and J by 8 bases. The germline CDR1 and CDR2 sequences are SNHLY and FYNNEI. CDR3 length equals 17 residues. CDR3 protein: CASSEALLAGGPHEQFF. The CDR3 DNA sequence: TGTGCCAGCAGTGAAGCTTTACTAGCGGGAGGGCCACATGAGCAGTTCTTC.

V gene TRBV28 combines with J gene TRBJ2-5; 7 bases match TRBD2. The length of the CDR3 is 18 residues. The J segment lost 1 base and the V segment lost 4 bases, leaving 15 bases of the junction unmatched. Germline assignment: CDR1 MDHEN and CDR2 SYDVKM. Written as DNA, the CDR3 is TGTGCCAGCAGTTCTATCGGGATAGGGCGGGAGTCCCAAGAGACCCAGTACTTC. Encoded protein: CASSSIGIGRESQETQYF.

The rearrangement links TRBV19 to TRBJ2-7; 8 nucleotides match TRBD1. After removal of 5 bases from V and 3 bases from J, the junction contained 9 bases not matched to a gene. The CDR3 runs 15 residues. Per germline, CDR1 LNHDA and CDR2 SQIVND (reference sequence). CDR3 bases: TGTGCCAGTAGTTTCAACCCAGGGGGCGGCTACGAGCAGTACTTC. Translating gives CASSFNPGGGYEQYF. The full variable domain, with the rest looked up from reference TRBV19 and TRBJ2-7, is DGGITQSPKYLFRKEGQNVTLSCEQNLNHDAMYWYRQDPGQGLRLIYYSQIVNDFQKGDIAEGYSVSREKKESFPLTVTSAQKNPTAFYLCASSFNPGGGYEQYFGPGTRLTVT.

The chain uses TRBV28 and TRBJ1-5; D unresolved. The germline V and J ends were trimmed by 5 bases and 4 bases, with 9 bases remaining between them. The V gene's germline CDR1 is MDHEN and CDR2 SYDVKM. This CDR3 has 13 residues. The CDR3: CASSLTRNQPQHF. The CDR3 DNA reads as TGTGCCAGCAGTCTAACCCGGAATCAGCCCCAGCATTTT.

This chain links TRBV18 with TRBJ1-5; the D gene is possibly TRBD1 (6 bases). In germline, CDR1 is KGHSH, CDR2 LQKENI. Between the trimmed V and J ends, which lost 1 base and 4 bases, there was a span of 8 bases. This CDR3 comprises 14 residues. Here the CDR3 reads CASSPQDRNQPQHF. The CDR3 DNA sequence: TGTGCCAGCTCACCACAGGACAGAAATCAGCCCCAGCATTTT. The complete variable domain, with remaining parts taken from reference TRBV18 and TRBJ1-5, reads NAGVMQNPRHLVRRRGQEARLRCSPMKGHSHVYWYRQLPEEGLKFMVYLQKENIIDESGMPKERFSAEFPKEGPSILRIQQVVRGDSAAYFCASSPQDRNQPQHFGDGTRLSIL.

The chain employs TRBV27 and TRBJ2-3; 9 positions match TRBD2. This CDR3 comprises 16 residues. V was clipped by 3 bases and J by 5 bases; unmatched bases: 9. The germline V gene encodes CDR1 MNHEY and CDR2 SMNVEV (reference sequence). CDR3 protein: CASSFFLAGLLDTQYF. CDR3 nucleotide sequence: TGTGCCAGCAGTTTTTTCCTAGCGGGGCTTTTAGATACGCAGTATTTT.

This chain joins TRBV28 and TRBJ1-2; 9 nucleotides agree with TRBD1. CDR3 length: 16 residues. The V segment lost 6 bases and the J segment 6 bases; nucleotides outside the gene matches: 14. CDR1 MDHEN and CDR2 SYDVKM come from the germline V gene. This CDR3 is CASRKPMGQGVHGYTF. The CDR3 DNA sequence: TGTGCCAGCAGAAAACCCATGGGACAGGGTGTACATGGCTACACCTTC.

This clone occurred a few times. The chain employs TRBV2 and TRBJ1-1, with 7 bases matching TRBD1. The CDR3 contains 13 residues. The J segment lost 3 bases and the V segment lost 4 bases, leaving 2 bases of the junction unmatched. The V gene's germline CDR1 is SNHLY and CDR2 FYNNEI. CDR3 bases: TGTGCCAGCAGTGCAGGGGGAGACACTGAAGCTTTCTTT. As protein: CASSAGGDTEAFF.

V and J are TRBV10-2 and TRBJ1-1; no definite D call. The CDR3 sequence is 13 residues long. The V gene lost 0 bases and the J gene lost 1 base, with 3 bases spanning the gap. In germline, CDR1 is WSHSY, CDR2 SAAADI. CDR3 in amino acids: CASSESANTEAFF. As DNA, the CDR3 is TGCGCCAGCAGTGAGTCGGCGAACACTGAAGCTTTCTTT.

This chain uses TRBV28 with TRBJ2-3; 7 positions agree with TRBD2. Germline CDR1 is MDHEN and CDR2 is SYDVKM. The CDR3 consists of 15 residues. V shed 6 bases, J shed 5 bases, and the junction held 11 bases outside the gene matches. The CDR3 nucleotides read TGTGCCAGCAGACCTGGGAGGGCCCCGGGAGATACGCAGTATTTT. Encoded protein: CASRPGRAPGDTQYF.

The V and J genes are TRBV10-3 and TRBJ2-7, with D possibly matching TRBD1 (6 bases). The CDR3 has 13 amino acids. Germline CDR1 and CDR2: ENHRY and SYGVKD. The germline V and J ends were trimmed by 6 bases and 6 bases, with 15 bases remaining between them. This chain's CDR3 is CAISGRGSGEQYF. CDR3 sequence (DNA): TGTGCCATCAGCGGCAGGGGTTCTGGCGAGCAGTACTTC.

The CDR3 spells CAAGTYTGELFF. CDR3 bases: TGTGCCGCAGGGACATACACCGGGGAGCTGTTTTTT. The V and J genes are TRBV19 and TRBJ2-2; a possible D gene is TRBD1 (6 bases). There are 12 residues in the CDR3. Trimming removed 11 bases at V and 3 bases at J, with 10 bases between. Germline values: CDR1 LNHDA, CDR2 SQIVND (reference sequence).

This clone was observed a single time. The J gene is TRBJ2-7, the V gene TRBV5-1; D is uncertain. The V gene lost 0 bases and the J gene lost 6 bases, with 13 bases spanning the gap. CDR3 size: 14 residues. The germline gives CDR1 SGHRS, CDR2 YFSETQ. The CDR3 loop reads CASSLGAREGEQYF. As DNA, the CDR3 is TGCGCCAGCAGCTTGGGGGCAAGAGAAGGCGAGCAGTACTTC.

The rearrangement joins TRBV29-1 to TRBJ2-5, with 8 positions matching TRBD1. The CDR3 extends over 12 amino acids. Per the germline V gene, CDR1 is SQVTM and CDR2 is ANQGSEA. The junction had 4 bases not matched to a gene; V was cut back by 5 bases and J by 5 bases. In DNA form, the CDR3 reads TGCAGCGTTAGGACAGGGATGGAGACCCAGTACTTC. Translating gives CSVRTGMETQYF.

This rearrangement joins TRBV18 to TRBJ1-1; tentative D call: TRBD1 (6 bases). The CDR3 is made up of 16 amino acids. V lost 3 bases and J 4 bases, leaving 18 bases between the germline ends. Per germline, CDR1 KGHSH and CDR2 LQKENI. The CDR3: CASSPSSTGPGTEAFF. The CDR3 DNA reads TGTGCCAGCTCACCCAGTTCTACAGGGCCGGGCACTGAAGCTTTCTTT.